Listed below are T cell receptor beta chains from one sample, sequenced in a study of Graves' ophthalmopathy and Graves' hyperthyroidism. TCRdb itself ran the multiplex PCR reads through MiXCR, one entry per CDR3 protein. This table holds more than 1,000,000 distinct CDR3 sequences, about two fifths found once. Input material: peripheral blood or thyroid tissue (not recorded which). These receptors were collected from an adult man with Graves' hyperthyroidism. Both conserved end residues are part of each CDR3. D genes are given only for firm matches. Some rows mark clone size as missing; the rest say once, few, many or name a class of expanded clone.

cdr3_nt cdr3_aa cdr3_length d_call j_call v_call clone_size
TGTGCCAGCAGCGAATCCGGGACAGGGGGTGAAAAACTGTTTTTT CASSESGTGGEKLFF 15 TRBD1 TRBJ1-4 TRBV9 NA
TGTGCCAGCAGTGGCTCCGGGACAGGGAGTGACACTGAAGCTTTCTTT CASSGSGTGSDTEAFF 16 TRBD1 TRBJ1-1 TRBV25-1 NA
TGTGCCAGCAGCCCCCCCATCGGAACTCGCCCGAACACCGGGGAGCCGTTTTTT CASSPPIGTRPNTGEPFF 18 NA TRBJ2-2 TRBV11-1 NA
TGTGCCAGCAGGATCCGCGGGGTTGGAGACACTGAAGCTTTCTTT CASRIRGVGDTEAFF 15 NA TRBJ1-1 TRBV6-6 few
TGTGCCAGCAGTTTGGCCCGACTAACCCAGTACTTC CASSLARLTQYF 12 NA TRBJ2-5 TRBV28 few
TGTGCCAGCAGTGCAACAGGTCAATCCTACGAGCAGTACTTC CASSATGQSYEQYF 14 NA TRBJ2-7 TRBV25-1 many
TGTGCCAGCAGTGGGTCAGGGGAGGATGGCTACACCTTC CASSGSGEDGYTF 13 NA TRBJ1-2 TRBV2 NA
TGTGCCACCAGCACAGGAGGGGATGGCGAGACCCAGTACTTC CATSTGGDGETQYF 14 NA TRBJ2-5 TRBV15 NA
TGTGCCAGCAGTGCAGCGGGACAGGGACTGCGCTACGAGCAGTACTTC CASSAAGQGLRYEQYF 16 TRBD1 TRBJ2-7 TRBV7-6 NA
TGCGCCAGCAGCGTCAGGAGGATTGAGACCCAGTACTTC CASSVRRIETQYF 13 NA TRBJ2-5 TRBV5-1 NA
TGCAGCGTTGAAGTGAGGGCAGGCCTCAGGGGGACTGAAGCTTTCTTT CSVEVRAGLRGTEAFF 16 TRBD1 TRBJ1-1 TRBV29-1 many
TGCAGTGCTAGTTTGGCCTCAGGGGCTGACACTGAAGCTTTCTTT CSASLASGADTEAFF 15 NA TRBJ1-1 TRBV20-1 NA
TGTGCCAGCAGCCCTACCCGGCACTCGGGAATGGTGGGACTCCAGTACTTC CASSPTRHSGMVGLQYF 17 NA TRBJ2-5 TRBV7-6 once
TGTGCCAGCAGCTTAGTGGCGGCCTCCAACTATGGCTACACCTTC CASSLVAASNYGYTF 15 NA TRBJ1-2 TRBV11-2 many
TGTGCCAGCAGTGATTGGAGAGGGGGCTACGAGCAGTACTTC CASSDWRGGYEQYF 14 NA TRBJ2-7 TRBV2 many
TGCGCCAGCAGCCCATGGGACGGCAATCAGCCCCAGCATTTT CASSPWDGNQPQHF 14 NA TRBJ1-5 TRBV4-1 many
TGTGCCAGCGGAAACACAGGGGGCTATGAAAAACTGTTTTTT CASGNTGGYEKLFF 14 TRBD1 TRBJ1-4 TRBV12-3/TRBV12-4 NA
TGCGCCAGCAGCCAAAGCCGGGACTATGGCTACACCTTC CASSQSRDYGYTF 13 NA TRBJ1-2 TRBV4-1 many
TGTGCCTGGAGTGTAGGCCGCAAAGAGACCCAGTACTTC CAWSVGRKETQYF 13 NA TRBJ2-5 TRBV30 NA
TGTGCCAGCAGCTTACTCCGTGGCAGGGTCAAGACCCAGCATTTT CASSLLRGRVKTQHF 15 NA TRBJ1-5 TRBV11-2 NA
TGTGCCAGCACCTACGGTGAGATGAACACTGAAGCTTTCTTT CASTYGEMNTEAFF 14 NA TRBJ1-1 TRBV12-3/TRBV12-4 many